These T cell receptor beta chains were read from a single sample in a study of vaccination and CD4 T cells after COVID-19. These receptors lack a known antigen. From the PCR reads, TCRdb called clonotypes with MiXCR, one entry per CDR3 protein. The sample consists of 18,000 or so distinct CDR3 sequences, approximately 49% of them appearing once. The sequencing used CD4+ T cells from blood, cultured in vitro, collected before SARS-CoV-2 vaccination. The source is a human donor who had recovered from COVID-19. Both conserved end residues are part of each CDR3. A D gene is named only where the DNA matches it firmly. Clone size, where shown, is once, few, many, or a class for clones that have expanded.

TGTGCCAGCAGCGCCGGTGGATATACGCAGTATTTT | CASSAGGYTQYF | - | few | TRBJ2-3 | TRBV7-9
TGCAGCGTTAACACCGGGGAGCTGTTTTTT | CSVNTGELFF | - | - | TRBJ2-2 | TRBV29-1
TGCAGTGCGGCGGACAGGGGACAAAACATTCAGTACTTC | CSAADRGQNIQYF | TRBD1 | - | TRBJ2-4 | TRBV20-1
TGTGCCAGCAACACACCTAGCTCTGGGGCCAACGTCCTGACTTTC | CASNTPSSGANVLTF | - | few | TRBJ2-6 | TRBV27
TGCAGTGCCCCCGACCCCCGGACAGGGGGACCGAAAAACATTCAGTACTTC | CSAPDPRTGGPKNIQYF | TRBD1 | - | TRBJ2-4 | TRBV20-1
TGTGCCAGCAACCGACTAGCGGGAGTCAATGAGCAGTTCTTC | CASNRLAGVNEQFF | - | few | TRBJ2-1 | TRBV21-1
TGCAGTGCGGTATCAGGGGTCCCTCAGGACAATGAGCAGTTCTTC | CSAVSGVPQDNEQFF | - | few | TRBJ2-1 | TRBV20-1
TGCAGTGCCCCAAACAGACTAGCGGGAGTGGAGACCCAGTACTTC | CSAPNRLAGVETQYF | TRBD2 | - | TRBJ2-5 | TRBV20-1
TGTGCCACCACCCTGATCCCCGTGACCTCCACAACGGCGACCCAGTACTTC | CATTLIPVTSTTATQYF | - | - | TRBJ2-5 | TRBV6-1
TGTGCCAGCAGCCCACGATCTCTCTCTGGAAACACCATATATTTT | CASSPRSLSGNTIYF | - | - | TRBJ1-3 | TRBV28
TGTGCCAGCAGCTTGCCAGGGGGCCAAGAGACCCAGTACTTC | CASSLPGGQETQYF | TRBD1 | - | TRBJ2-5 | TRBV5-6
TGCAGTGCTAATTTTGACAGGGGGCTGTCAGATACGCAGTATTTT | CSANFDRGLSDTQYF | TRBD1 | - | TRBJ2-3 | TRBV20-1
TGTGCCACCAGTGTCGGGGGGCTAAGGGAGCAGTTCTTC | CATSVGGLREQFF | - | few | TRBJ2-1 | TRBV24-1
TGCAGTGCTAGAGTGCGTCGGGGTGACACTGAAGCTTTCTTT | CSARVRRGDTEAFF | - | - | TRBJ1-1 | TRBV20-1
TGTGCCAGCAGCATCGCGGGCATGGTGGAGACCCAGTACTTC | CASSIAGMVETQYF | - | - | TRBJ2-5 | TRBV7-3
TGTGCCAGCAGCTCCGGGACAGGGGGCGAAGCTTTCTTT | CASSSGTGGEAFF | TRBD1 | once | TRBJ1-1 | TRBV5-4
TGCAGTGCTAGAGAGATCGGGGGGCCTCACAATGAGCAGTTCTTC | CSAREIGGPHNEQFF | - | - | TRBJ2-1 | TRBV20-1
TGTGCCAGCAGTGAACCACCGGACACCGCCCAAGAGACCCAGTACTTC | CASSEPPDTAQETQYF | - | - | TRBJ2-5 | TRBV2
TGTGCCAGCAGTTACTCCCCGAGGGAGCGCCCTTGGGAGACCCAGTACTTC | CASSYSPRERPWETQYF | - | - | TRBJ2-5 | TRBV6-5
TGCAGTGCTACGACTAGCGGCCCCTCCTACAATGAGCAGTTCTTC | CSATTSGPSYNEQFF | TRBD2 | few | TRBJ2-1 | TRBV20-1
TGTGCCACCCTAGATCGTAGCGATGAGCAGTTCTTC | CATLDRSDEQFF | - | few | TRBJ2-1 | TRBV27
TGTGCCATCAGGGGCGACCGGGGGACCCAAGAGACCCAGTACTTC | CAIRGDRGTQETQYF | - | few | TRBJ2-5 | TRBV10-3
TGCAGTGCTAGGGATTTTGCTCGACTCACCGGGGAGCTGTTTTTT | CSARDFARLTGELFF | - | few | TRBJ2-2 | TRBV20-1
TGCAGTGCCCCCGCGGGTCCCGGGACAGTCGAGTATGGCTACACCTTC | CSAPAGPGTVEYGYTF | TRBD1 | - | TRBJ1-2 | TRBV20-1
TGCAGTGCTAGACAATCCGGGAATTCACCCCTCCACTTT | CSARQSGNSPLHF | - | few | TRBJ1-6 | TRBV20-1
TGTGCCAGCAGTGAACGTCGTGGAGGGGCTGGTGAGCAGTTCTTC | CASSERRGGAGEQFF | - | - | TRBJ2-1 | TRBV6-1
TGTGCCAGTAGTATCCAGCGCGGAAACACCATATATTTT | CASSIQRGNTIYF | - | - | TRBJ1-3 | TRBV19
TGTGCCAGCAGTTTGACTAGCGGGAGGTCGGAGACCCAGTACTTC | CASSLTSGRSETQYF | TRBD2 | few | TRBJ2-5 | TRBV28
TGTGCCAGCAGCTTATCAGAACTTTGGGAGCAGTACTTC | CASSLSELWEQYF | - | - | TRBJ2-7 | TRBV7-8
TGCAGCTCCGCGGCAGGGGACACCATATATTTT | CSSAAGDTIYF | - | - | TRBJ1-3 | TRBV20-1
TGTGCCAGCAGTGTGAACACAGGGGGAGTTTCACCCCTCCACTTT | CASSVNTGGVSPLHF | TRBD1 | - | TRBJ1-6 | TRBV2
TGTGCCAGCAGCGGAGGGGGGACCAATCAGCCCCAGCATTTT | CASSGGGTNQPQHF | - | - | TRBJ1-5 | TRBV2